Given below is one T cell receptor (beta chain) in context. Its antigen is undetermined. Produced via immunoSEQ multiplex PCR; TCRdb's table is partial and in-frame only. Of over 80,000 clones in the sample, 80% to 90% were seen once. Trimming took 8 bases from V and 3 from J, leaving 11 bases between them. The germline gives CDR1 KGHSH, CDR2 LQKENI. This CDR3 has 13 residues. These data belong to a study of T cell responses to AZD1222 COVID-19 vaccine. Findings and limits, study-wide: Targets within unmutated variant regions were reportedly found for nearly half of spike-specific TCRs. The CD4 TCRs associated with vaccination extended across spike and predominated at 160-218 and 743-854. Repertoire collection took place solely once the T cell response had peaked. Only 5 or 6 people who got AZD1222 tested seropositive at baseline.

This chain joins TRBV18 and TRBJ1-5; a possible D gene is TRBD1 (5 bases). The sequence derives from an adult in good health. Sample: peripheral blood, taken on day 0 of AZD1222 vaccination. CDR3 sequence reads: CASRQGINQPQHF. CDR3 nucleotide sequence: TGTGCCAGCCGGCAGGGAATCAATCAGCCCCAGCATTTT.